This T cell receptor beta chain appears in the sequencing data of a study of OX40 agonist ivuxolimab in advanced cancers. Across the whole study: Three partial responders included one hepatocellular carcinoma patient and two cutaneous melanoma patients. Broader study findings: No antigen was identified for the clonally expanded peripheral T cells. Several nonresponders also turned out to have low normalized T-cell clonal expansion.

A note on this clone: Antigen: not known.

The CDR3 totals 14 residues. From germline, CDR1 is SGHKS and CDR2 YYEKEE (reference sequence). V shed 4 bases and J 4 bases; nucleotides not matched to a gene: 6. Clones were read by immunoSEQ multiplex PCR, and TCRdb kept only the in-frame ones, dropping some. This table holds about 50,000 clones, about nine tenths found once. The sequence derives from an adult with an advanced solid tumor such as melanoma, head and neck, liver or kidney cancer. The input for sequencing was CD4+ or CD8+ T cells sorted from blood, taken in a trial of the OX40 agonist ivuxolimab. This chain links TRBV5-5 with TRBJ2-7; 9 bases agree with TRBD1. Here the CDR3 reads CASSTGTGWYEQYF. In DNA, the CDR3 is TGTGCCAGCAGCACCGGGACAGGGTGGTACGAGCAGTACTTC.